These 24 T cell receptor beta chains originate from one sample sequenced in a study of CD8+ T cells in alopecia areata. Treatment noted: oral pan-JAK inhibitor, 5-10 mg twice daily. Investigators isolated RNA and reverse transcribed it into cDNA to act as the sequencing template. Sequenced by immunoSEQ multiplex PCR; TCRdb stores in-frame clones only, minus some. Of about 200,000 clones in the sample, roughly 50% were seen once. Source: CD4+ T cells sorted from blood, taken at week 24, from a patient treated with tofacitinib. Receptor source: a human donor with alopecia areata.

The rearrangement links TRBV5-6 to TRBJ1-1; no clear D gene. The V gene lost 2 bases and the J gene lost 1 base, with 9 bases spanning the gap. CDR3 length equals 14 residues. Per germline, CDR1 SGHDT and CDR2 YYEEEE. For the CDR3, the DNA is TGTGCCAGCAGCTTCGGGGTGGGGAACACTGAAGCTTTCTTT. Protein product: CASSFGVGNTEAFF.

Regarding this clone: One end of the junction does not line up with germline, which may come from a read error. V gene TRBV10-3 combines with J gene TRBJ2-7; 14 bases map to TRBD2. The CDR3 extends over 17 amino acids. Per germline, CDR1 ENHRY and CDR2 SYGVKD. The CDR3 bases are TGTGCCATCAGTGGAAGACTAGCGGGAGGGCCCTCCCACGAGCAGTACTTC. This sequence encodes CAISGRLAGGPSHEQYF.

The chain uses TRBV9 and TRBJ1-2, with 9 bases that match TRBD1. Germline values: CDR1 SGDLS, CDR2 YYNGEE. This CDR3 is built from 15 residues. The trim removed 0 bases at V and 8 bases at J, leaving 8 bases unmatched. CDR3 protein: CASSVESGTGSGYTF. As DNA, the CDR3 is TGTGCCAGCAGCGTAGAGTCCGGGACAGGGTCCGGCTACACCTTC. The entire variable domain, with the rest obtained from reference TRBV9 and TRBJ1-2, is as follows: DSGVTQTPKHLITATGQRVTLRCSPRSGDLSVYWYQQSLDQGLQFLIQYYNGEERAKGNILERFSAQQFPDLHSELNLSSLELGDSALYFCASSVESGTGSGYTFGSGTRLTVV.

This clone was counted only a few times. CDR3 DNA sequence: TGTGCCAGCAGCTTAAAAGTGTGGGATACGCAGTATTTT. As protein: CASSLKVWDTQYF. The chain links TRBV7-3 to TRBJ2-3; D call uncertain. This CDR3 has 13 amino acids. CDR1 and CDR2 (germline): SGHTA, FQGTGA. V gave up 1 base and J gave up 6 bases, with 8 bases separating them.

The rearrangement uses TRBV12-5 and TRBJ2-7, with TRBD1 matching 7 bases. V shed 7 bases, J shed 2 bases, and the junction held 11 bases outside the gene matches. CDR1 is LGHNT and CDR2 is FRNRAP in the germline V gene. The CDR3 spans 15 residues. The CDR3 DNA sequence: TGTGCTAGTGCTTACCGACAGGGCGGAACCTACGAGCAGTACTTC. It codes for CASAYRQGGTYEQYF.

This clone was counted a few times. The chain has TRBV9 and TRBJ2-5; TRBD1 matches 7 bases. Germline CDR1 reads SGDLS; CDR2 reads YYNGEE. There are 14 residues in the CDR3. With V trimmed by 4 bases and J by 2 bases, 5 bases remained unmatched. The CDR3 nucleotides read TGTGCCAGCAGCTGGGACAGCCTGCAAGAGACCCAGTACTTC. This translates into CASSWDSLQETQYF.

This clone came up once. The rearrangement uses TRBV5-6 and TRBJ1-2; the D is unclear. This CDR3 is built from 16 residues. CDR1 and CDR2 from the germline V gene are SGHDT and YYEEEE. V was clipped by 0 bases and J by 0 bases, with 12 bases between them. CDR3 DNA sequence: TGTGCCAGCAGCTTGGAAGGTTACAGAACTAACTATGGCTACACCTTC. Translating it yields CASSLEGYRTNYGYTF.

The rearrangement uses TRBV10-3 and TRBJ2-2; D not certain. V was trimmed by 2 bases and J by 9 bases, leaving 13 bases between them. CDR3 length: 14 residues. Germline CDR1 is ENHRY and CDR2 is SYGVKD. CDR3 sequence reads: CAISEPTRAWELFF. The CDR3, as DNA: TGTGCCATCAGTGAGCCTACACGGGCCTGGGAGCTGTTTTTT.

The rearrangement joins TRBV4-2 to TRBJ1-2, with D possibly being TRBD1 (6 bases). The V gene's germline CDR1 is LGHNA and CDR2 YNFKEQ. V lost 3 bases and J lost 7, with 21 bases in between. The CDR3 has 16 amino acids. The CDR3 DNA follows: TGTGCCAGCAGCCATTCACGGGACACTAGTCGGGCTGGCTACACCTTC. It codes for CASSHSRDTSRAGYTF.

CDR3 bases: TGCGCCAGCAGCACCACCGGGACGGCAAAAGAGACCCAGTACTTC. The encoded protein is CASSTTGTAKETQYF. The genes are TRBV4-3 and TRBJ2-5, with D tentatively TRBD1 or TRBD2 (5 bases each). Trimming took 5 bases from V and 3 from J, leaving 16 bases between them. The CDR3 is 15 residues long. The V gene's germline CDR1 is LGHNA and CDR2 YSLEER.

The V call is TRBV2, the J call TRBJ2-5; D is unclear. The germline V gene encodes CDR1 SNHLY and CDR2 FYNNEI. The CDR3 runs 15 residues. V was trimmed by 3 bases and J by 0 bases, leaving 11 bases between them. The DNA of the CDR3 is TGTGCCAGCAGTGAGGACGGCCAGTACCAAGAGACCCAGTACTTC. It translates to CASSEDGQYQETQYF.

This chain uses TRBV9 with TRBJ2-2; D ambiguous. This CDR3 comprises 14 residues. The V gene lost 4 bases and the J gene lost 3 bases, with 10 bases spanning the gap. Germline V gives CDR1 SGDLS, CDR2 YYNGEE. The DNA for the CDR3 is TGTGCCAGCAGCCGGACCCACTACACCGGGGAGCTGTTTTTT. It is translated as CASSRTHYTGELFF.

The rearrangement links TRBV5-1 to TRBJ2-1; no clear D gene. Deletions cut 0 bases from V and 10 bases from J, with 5 bases between. Looked up from germline, CDR1 is SGHRS and CDR2 is YFSETQ. The CDR3 covers 11 residues. The CDR3 protein is CASSLVQEQFF. CDR3 nucleotide sequence: TGCGCCAGCAGCTTGGTTCAGGAGCAGTTCTTC.

The V gene is TRBV7-9, the J gene TRBJ2-1; no clear D gene. The CDR3 is 11 amino acids. V lost 0 bases and J 10 bases, leaving 4 bases between the germline ends. CDR1 SEHNR and CDR2 FQNEAQ come from the germline V gene (reference sequence). The CDR3 bases are TGTGCCAGCAGCTTAGCTGTCGAGCAGTTCTTC. This translates into CASSLAVEQFF. The whole variable domain, remainder taken from reference TRBV7-9 and TRBJ2-1, is DTGVSQNPRHKITKRGQNVTFRCDPISEHNRLYWYRQTLGQGPEFLTYFQNEAQLEKSRLLSDRFSAERPKGSFSTLEIQRTEQGDSAMYLCASSLAVEQFFGPGTRLTVL.

This chain joins TRBV7-2 and TRBJ1-1, with D possibly being TRBD1 (5 bases). Germline lookup yields CDR1 SGHTA and CDR2 FQGNSA. Trimming cost V 4 bases and J 4 bases, with 13 bases left between them. The CDR3 is 14 amino acids. In DNA form, the CDR3 reads TGTGCCAGCAGCTATCCGTTTGGGGGCACTGAAGCTTTCTTT. It is translated as CASSYPFGGTEAFF.

This chain links TRBV29-1 with TRBJ2-1; the match to TRBD2 covers 11 bases. The ends lost 3 bases at V and 1 base at J; junction bases unmatched: 5. There are 16 residues in the CDR3. The germline V gene encodes CDR1 SQVTM and CDR2 ANQGSEA. The CDR3 spells CSVETASGGSYNEQFF. The CDR3 DNA follows: TGCAGCGTTGAGACGGCTAGCGGGGGGTCCTACAATGAGCAGTTCTTC.

The rearrangement links TRBV27 to TRBJ2-7, with unresolved D. CDR1 is MNHEY and CDR2 is SMNVEV in the germline V gene (reference sequence). V lost 1 base, J lost 4 bases, and 5 bases lay in between. CDR3 length: 12 residues. The CDR3 reads CASSLYGYEQYF. CDR3 nucleotides: TGTGCCAGCAGTTTATATGGGTACGAGCAGTACTTC.

The chain is built from TRBV29-1 and TRBJ2-1, with D perhaps TRBD2 (6 bases). Trimming cost V 7 bases and J 0 bases, with 13 bases left between them. CDR1 is SQVTM, CDR2 ANQGSEA, per germline. The CDR3 is 14 amino acids. The chain's CDR3 is CSALSGSSYNEQFF. The CDR3 region has the DNA TGCAGCGCCCTTAGCGGCAGCTCCTACAATGAGCAGTTCTTC.

The rearrangement links TRBV5-1 to TRBJ2-5, with D tentatively TRBD1 or TRBD2 (6 bases each). CDR3 length: 14 residues. V lost 6 bases, J lost 4 bases, and 16 bases lay in between. The germline V gene encodes CDR1 SGHRS and CDR2 YFSETQ. The CDR3 is CASNKQGGGETQYF. The CDR3 DNA reads as TGCGCCAGCAACAAACAGGGAGGTGGAGAGACCCAGTACTTC.

The rearrangement uses TRBV7-4 and TRBJ2-3, with 12 nucleotides matching TRBD2. The length of the CDR3 is 16 residues. The V gene end was trimmed by 3 bases and the J gene end by 5 bases; junction bases not matched to a gene: 6. In germline, CDR1 is SGHVT, CDR2 SQSDAQ. CDR3 nucleotides: TGTGCCAGCAGCTTGGACGGACTAGCGGGAAGAGATACGCAGTATTTT. Translating gives CASSLDGLAGRDTQYF.

V and J are TRBV7-2 and TRBJ1-6; D is undetermined. Germline CDR1 is SGHTA and CDR2 is FQGNSA. Between the trimmed V and J ends, which lost 5 bases and 4 bases, there was a span of 3 bases. The CDR3 extends over 12 amino acids. The CDR3 loop reads CASSQYNSPLHF. Written as DNA, the CDR3 is TGTGCCAGCAGCCAATATAATTCACCCCTCCACTTT.

V and J are TRBV20-1 and TRBJ2-1; possibly TRBD2 for D (6 bases). This CDR3 comprises 10 residues. Germline values: CDR1 DFQATT, CDR2 SNEGSKA (reference sequence). Trimming removed 7 bases at V and 15 bases at J, with 16 bases between. The CDR3 region is CSVGTNGGFF. CDR3 sequence (DNA): TGCAGTGTCGGGACCAACGGGGGGTTCTTC.

This clone turned up a few times. CDR3 sequence reads: CASSLTSSYEQYF. In DNA, the CDR3 is TGTGCCAGCAGCTTAACCTCATCCTACGAGCAGTACTTC. The chain couples TRBV11-1 to TRBJ2-7, with D hard to call. Germline-derived CDR1 and CDR2 are SGHAT and FQDESV (reference sequence). The V end lost 2 bases, the J end lost 1 base, and 6 bases lay between the germline ends. The length of the CDR3 is 13 residues.

V is TRBV9 and J is TRBJ2-5; D is perhaps TRBD1 or TRBD2 (6 bases each). Germline CDR1 and CDR2: SGDLS and YYNGEE. The CDR3 runs 16 residues. The V and J ends lost 0 bases and 5 bases respectively, with 17 bases between them. The CDR3 coding sequence is TGTGCCAGCAGCGTAGCGGATTACGGGGGCGGGGAGACCCAGTACTTC. Translating gives CASSVADYGGGETQYF.